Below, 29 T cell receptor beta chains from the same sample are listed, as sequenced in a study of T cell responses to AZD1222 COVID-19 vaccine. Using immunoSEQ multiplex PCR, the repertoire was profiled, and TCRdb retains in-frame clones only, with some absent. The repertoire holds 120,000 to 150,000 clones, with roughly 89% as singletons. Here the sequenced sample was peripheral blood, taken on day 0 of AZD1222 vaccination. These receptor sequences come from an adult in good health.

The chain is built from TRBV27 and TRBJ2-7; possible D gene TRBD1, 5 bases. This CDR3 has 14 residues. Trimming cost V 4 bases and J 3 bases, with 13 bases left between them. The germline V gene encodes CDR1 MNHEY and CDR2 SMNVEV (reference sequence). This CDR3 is CASSSPSGYYEQYF. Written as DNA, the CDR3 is TGTGCCAGCAGTTCCCCCTCAGGGTACTACGAGCAGTACTTC.

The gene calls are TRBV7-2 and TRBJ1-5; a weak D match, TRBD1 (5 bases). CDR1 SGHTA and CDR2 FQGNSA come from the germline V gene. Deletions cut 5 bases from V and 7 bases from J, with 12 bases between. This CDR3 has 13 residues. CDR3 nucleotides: TGTGCCAGCAGCCTCAGGGAGCGCCAGCCCCAGCATTTT. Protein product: CASSLRERQPQHF.

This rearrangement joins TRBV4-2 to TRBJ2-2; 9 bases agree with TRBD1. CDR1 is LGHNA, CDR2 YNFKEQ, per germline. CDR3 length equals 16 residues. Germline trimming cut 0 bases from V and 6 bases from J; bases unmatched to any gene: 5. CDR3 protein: CASSQEWTGVAGELFF. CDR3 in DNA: TGTGCCAGCAGCCAAGAGTGGACAGGGGTTGCCGGGGAGCTGTTTTTT.

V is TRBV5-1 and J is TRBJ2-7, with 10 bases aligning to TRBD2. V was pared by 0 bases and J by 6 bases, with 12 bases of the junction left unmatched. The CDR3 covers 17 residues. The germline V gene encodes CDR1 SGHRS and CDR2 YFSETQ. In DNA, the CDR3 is TGCGCCAGCAGCTTGGTCTCTTCTAGCGGGAGTTTCGGCGAGCAGTACTTC. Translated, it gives CASSLVSSSGSFGEQYF.

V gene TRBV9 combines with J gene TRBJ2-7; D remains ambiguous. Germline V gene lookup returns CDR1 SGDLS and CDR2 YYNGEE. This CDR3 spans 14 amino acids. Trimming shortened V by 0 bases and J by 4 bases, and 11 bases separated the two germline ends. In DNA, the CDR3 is TGTGCCAGCAGCGTAGCCGACAACCCTTACGAGCAGTACTTC. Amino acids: CASSVADNPYEQYF.

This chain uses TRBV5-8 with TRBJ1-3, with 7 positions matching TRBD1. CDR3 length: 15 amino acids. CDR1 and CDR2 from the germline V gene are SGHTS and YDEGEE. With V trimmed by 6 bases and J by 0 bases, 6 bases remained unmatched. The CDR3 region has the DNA TGTGCCAGCATCGACAGGGAGAGCTCTGGAAACACCATATATTTT. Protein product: CASIDRESSGNTIYF.

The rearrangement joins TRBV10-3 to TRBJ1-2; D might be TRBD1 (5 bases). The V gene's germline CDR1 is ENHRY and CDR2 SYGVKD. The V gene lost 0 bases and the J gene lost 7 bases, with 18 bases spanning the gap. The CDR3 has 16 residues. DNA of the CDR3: TGTGCCATCAGTGAGTCCCGCGCAGGCCTTGGGGGTGGCTACACCTTC. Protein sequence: CAISESRAGLGGGYTF.

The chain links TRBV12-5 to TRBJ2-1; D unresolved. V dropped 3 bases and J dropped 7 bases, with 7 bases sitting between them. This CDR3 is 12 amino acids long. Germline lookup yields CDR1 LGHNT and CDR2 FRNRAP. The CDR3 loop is CASGLGLNEQFF. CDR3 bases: TGTGCTAGTGGTTTAGGGTTAAATGAGCAGTTCTTC.

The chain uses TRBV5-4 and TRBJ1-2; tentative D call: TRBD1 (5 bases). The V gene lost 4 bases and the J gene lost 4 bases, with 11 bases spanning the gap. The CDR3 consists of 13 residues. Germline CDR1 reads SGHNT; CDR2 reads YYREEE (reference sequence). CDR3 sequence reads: CASSKRGVYGYTF. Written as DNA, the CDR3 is TGTGCCAGCAGCAAACGGGGGGTCTATGGCTACACCTTC.

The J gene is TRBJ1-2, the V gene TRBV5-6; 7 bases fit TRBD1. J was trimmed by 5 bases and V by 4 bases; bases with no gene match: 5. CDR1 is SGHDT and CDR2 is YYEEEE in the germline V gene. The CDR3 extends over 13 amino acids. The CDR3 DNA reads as TGTGCCAGCAGCCCGGGACAGTCTTATGGCTACACCTTC. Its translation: CASSPGQSYGYTF. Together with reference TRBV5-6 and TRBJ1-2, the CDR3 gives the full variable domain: DAGVTQSPTHLIKTRGQQVTLRCSPKSGHDTVSWYQQALGQGPQFIFQYYEEEERQRGNFPDRFSGHQFPNYSSELNVNALLLGDSALYLCASSPGQSYGYTFGSGTRLTVV.

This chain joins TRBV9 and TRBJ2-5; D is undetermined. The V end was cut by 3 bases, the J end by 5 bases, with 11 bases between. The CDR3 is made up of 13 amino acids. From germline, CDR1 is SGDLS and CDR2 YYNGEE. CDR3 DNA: TGTGCCAGCAGCGCCTCAGCATGGGAGACCCAGTACTTC. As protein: CASSASAWETQYF.

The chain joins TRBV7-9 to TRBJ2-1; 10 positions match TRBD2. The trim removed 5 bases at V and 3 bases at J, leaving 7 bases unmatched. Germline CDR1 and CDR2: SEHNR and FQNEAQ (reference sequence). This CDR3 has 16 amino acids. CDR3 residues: CASSILTSGLYNEQFF. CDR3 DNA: TGTGCCAGCAGCATACTGACTAGCGGGCTCTACAATGAGCAGTTCTTC.

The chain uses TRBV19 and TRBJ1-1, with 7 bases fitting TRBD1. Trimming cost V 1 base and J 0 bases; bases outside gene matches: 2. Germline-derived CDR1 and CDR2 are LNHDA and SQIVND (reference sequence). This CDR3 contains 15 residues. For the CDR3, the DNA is TGTGCCAGTAGTATAGGGGACAGCTTGAACACTGAAGCTTTCTTT. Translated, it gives CASSIGDSLNTEAFF.

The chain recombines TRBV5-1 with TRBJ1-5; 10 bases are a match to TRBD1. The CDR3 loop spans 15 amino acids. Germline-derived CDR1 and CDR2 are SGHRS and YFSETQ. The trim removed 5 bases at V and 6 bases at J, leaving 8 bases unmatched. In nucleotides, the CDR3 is TGCGCCAGCAGTTCCGGGACAGGGGTGGGTCAGCCCCAGCATTTT. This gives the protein CASSSGTGVGQPQHF.

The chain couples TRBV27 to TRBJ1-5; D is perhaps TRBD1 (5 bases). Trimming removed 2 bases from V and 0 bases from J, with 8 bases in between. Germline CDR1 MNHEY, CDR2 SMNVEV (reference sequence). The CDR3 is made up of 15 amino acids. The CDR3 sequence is CASSLGGLSNQPQHF. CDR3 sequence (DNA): TGTGCCAGCAGTTTAGGGGGTCTTAGCAATCAGCCCCAGCATTTT.

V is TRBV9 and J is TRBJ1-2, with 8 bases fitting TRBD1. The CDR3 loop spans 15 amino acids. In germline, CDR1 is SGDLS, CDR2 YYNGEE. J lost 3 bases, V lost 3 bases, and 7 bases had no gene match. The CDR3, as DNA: TGTGCCAGCAGCGCGTCCGGGACAGGTGACTATGGCTACACCTTC. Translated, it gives CASSASGTGDYGYTF.

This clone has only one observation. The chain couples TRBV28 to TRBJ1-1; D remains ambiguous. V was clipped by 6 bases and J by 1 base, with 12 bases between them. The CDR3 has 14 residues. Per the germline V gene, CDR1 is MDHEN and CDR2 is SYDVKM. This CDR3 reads CASRLRAGNTEAFF. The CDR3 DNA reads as TGTGCCAGCAGGCTCCGGGCAGGGAACACTGAAGCTTTCTTT.

CDR3 DNA sequence: TGTGCCAGCAGTTCCAAACCTACTAGCGTCTACAATGAGCAGTTCTTC. Residues: CASSSKPTSVYNEQFF. This chain uses TRBV27 with TRBJ2-1, with TRBD2 matching 7 bases. With V trimmed by 4 bases and J by 3 bases, 9 bases remained unmatched. Germline lookup yields CDR1 MNHEY and CDR2 SMNVEV (reference sequence). The CDR3 sequence is 16 residues long.

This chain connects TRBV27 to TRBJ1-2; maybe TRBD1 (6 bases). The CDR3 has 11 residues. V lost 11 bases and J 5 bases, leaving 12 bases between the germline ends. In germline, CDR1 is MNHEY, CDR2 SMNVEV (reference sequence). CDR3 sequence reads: CAGLTGYGYTF. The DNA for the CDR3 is TGTGCCGGTTTGACAGGATATGGCTACACCTTC.

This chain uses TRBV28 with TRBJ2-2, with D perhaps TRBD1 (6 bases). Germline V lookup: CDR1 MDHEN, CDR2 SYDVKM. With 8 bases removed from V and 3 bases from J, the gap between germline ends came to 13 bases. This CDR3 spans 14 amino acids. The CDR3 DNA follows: TGTGCCAGCGACAGCGGACAGCACACCGGGGAGCTGTTTTTT. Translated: CASDSGQHTGELFF.

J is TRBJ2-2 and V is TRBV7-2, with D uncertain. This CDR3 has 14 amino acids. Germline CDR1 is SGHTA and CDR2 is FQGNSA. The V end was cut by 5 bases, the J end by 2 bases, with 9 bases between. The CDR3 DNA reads TGTGCCAGCAGCCCGGGCATAAACACCGGGGAGCTGTTTTTT. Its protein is CASSPGINTGELFF.

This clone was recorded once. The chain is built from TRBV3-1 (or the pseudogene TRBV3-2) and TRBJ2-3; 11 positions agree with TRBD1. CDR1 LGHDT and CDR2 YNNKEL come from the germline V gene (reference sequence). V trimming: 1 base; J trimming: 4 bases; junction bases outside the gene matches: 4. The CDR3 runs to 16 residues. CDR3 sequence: CASSQVGQGVPDTQYF. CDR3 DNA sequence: TGTGCCAGCAGCCAAGTGGGACAGGGGGTCCCAGATACGCAGTATTTT.

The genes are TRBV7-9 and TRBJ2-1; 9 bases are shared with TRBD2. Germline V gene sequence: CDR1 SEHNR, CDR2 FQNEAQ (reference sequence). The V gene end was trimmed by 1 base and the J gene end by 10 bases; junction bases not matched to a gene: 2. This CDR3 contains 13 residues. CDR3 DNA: TGTGCCAGCAGCTTAGGCGGGAGGGACGAGCAGTTCTTC. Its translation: CASSLGGRDEQFF.

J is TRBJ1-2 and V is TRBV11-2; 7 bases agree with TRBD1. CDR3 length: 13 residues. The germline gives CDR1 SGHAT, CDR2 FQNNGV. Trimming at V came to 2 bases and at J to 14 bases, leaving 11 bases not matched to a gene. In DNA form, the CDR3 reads TGTGCCAGCAGCTTACAGGGGACAGACAGTATGACCTTC. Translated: CASSLQGTDSMTF.

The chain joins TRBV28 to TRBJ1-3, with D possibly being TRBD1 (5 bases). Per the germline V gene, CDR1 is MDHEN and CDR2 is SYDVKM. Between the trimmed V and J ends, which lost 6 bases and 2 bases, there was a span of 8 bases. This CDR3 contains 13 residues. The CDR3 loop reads CASRGRAGNTIYF. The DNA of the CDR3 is TGTGCCAGCAGGGGCAGGGCTGGAAACACCATATATTTT.

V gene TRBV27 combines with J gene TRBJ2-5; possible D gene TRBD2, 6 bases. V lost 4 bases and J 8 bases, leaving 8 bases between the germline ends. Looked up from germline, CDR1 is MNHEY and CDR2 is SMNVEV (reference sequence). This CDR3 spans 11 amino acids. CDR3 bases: TGTGCCAGCAGTTCCGGGAGTACCCAGTACTTC. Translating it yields CASSSGSTQYF.

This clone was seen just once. CDR3 coding DNA: TGTGCCAGCAGTCCGGTGGGAGGGAGGAGTGAAAAACTGTTTTTT. It specifies CASSPVGGRSEKLFF. This rearrangement joins TRBV28 to TRBJ1-4; D gene ambiguous. The V gene lost 5 bases and the J gene lost 7 bases, with 17 bases spanning the gap. CDR1 MDHEN and CDR2 SYDVKM come from the germline V gene. This CDR3 has 15 residues. Looking up the rest from reference TRBV28 and TRBJ1-4 gives the full variable domain: DVKVTQSSRYLVKRTGEKVFLECVQDMDHENMFWYRQDPGLGLRLIYFSYDVKMKEKGDIPEGYSVSREKKERFSLILESASTNQTSMYLCASSPVGGRSEKLFFGSGTQLSVL.

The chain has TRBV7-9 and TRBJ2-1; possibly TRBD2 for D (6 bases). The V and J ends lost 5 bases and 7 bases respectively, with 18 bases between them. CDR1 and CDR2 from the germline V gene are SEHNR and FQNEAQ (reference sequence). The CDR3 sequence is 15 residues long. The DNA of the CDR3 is TGTGCCAGCAGCCTAAACCTACGGGAGATAAATGAGCAGTTCTTC. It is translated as CASSLNLREINEQFF.

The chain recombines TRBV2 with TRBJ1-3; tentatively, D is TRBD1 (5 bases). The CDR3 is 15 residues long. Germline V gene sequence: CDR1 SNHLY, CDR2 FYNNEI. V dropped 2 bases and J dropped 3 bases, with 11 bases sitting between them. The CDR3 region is CASSESQGFGNTIYF. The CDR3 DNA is TGTGCCAGCAGTGAATCGCAGGGCTTTGGAAACACCATATATTTT.